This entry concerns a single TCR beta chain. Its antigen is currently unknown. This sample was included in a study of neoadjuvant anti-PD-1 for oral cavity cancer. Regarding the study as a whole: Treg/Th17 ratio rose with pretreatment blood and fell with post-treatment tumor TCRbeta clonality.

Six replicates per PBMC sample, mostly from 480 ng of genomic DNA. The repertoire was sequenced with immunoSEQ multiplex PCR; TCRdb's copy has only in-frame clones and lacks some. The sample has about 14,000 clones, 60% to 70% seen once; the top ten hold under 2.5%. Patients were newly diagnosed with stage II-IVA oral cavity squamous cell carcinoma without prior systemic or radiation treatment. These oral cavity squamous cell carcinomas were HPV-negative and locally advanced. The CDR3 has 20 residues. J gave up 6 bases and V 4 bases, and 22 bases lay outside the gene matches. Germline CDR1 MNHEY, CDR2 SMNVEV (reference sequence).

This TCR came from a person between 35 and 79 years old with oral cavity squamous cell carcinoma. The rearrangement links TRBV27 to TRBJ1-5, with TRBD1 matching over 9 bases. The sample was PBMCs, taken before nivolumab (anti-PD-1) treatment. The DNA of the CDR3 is TGTGCCAGCAGTTCCTCTGGGGGGGGTGTGGACAGGGGTGTAGGTCAGCCCCAGCATTTT. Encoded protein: CASSSSGGGVDRGVGQPQHF.